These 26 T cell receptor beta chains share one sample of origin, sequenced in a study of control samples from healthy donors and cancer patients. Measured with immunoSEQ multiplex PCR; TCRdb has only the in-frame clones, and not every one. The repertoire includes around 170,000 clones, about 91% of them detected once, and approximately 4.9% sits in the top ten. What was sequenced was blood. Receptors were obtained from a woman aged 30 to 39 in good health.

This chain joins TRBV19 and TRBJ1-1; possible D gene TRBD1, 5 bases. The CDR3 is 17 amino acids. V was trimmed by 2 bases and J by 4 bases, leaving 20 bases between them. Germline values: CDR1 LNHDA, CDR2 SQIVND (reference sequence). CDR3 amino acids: CASSIWAGSPRTTEAFF. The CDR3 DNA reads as TGTGCCAGTAGTATATGGGCAGGGTCGCCTCGAACCACTGAAGCTTTCTTT.

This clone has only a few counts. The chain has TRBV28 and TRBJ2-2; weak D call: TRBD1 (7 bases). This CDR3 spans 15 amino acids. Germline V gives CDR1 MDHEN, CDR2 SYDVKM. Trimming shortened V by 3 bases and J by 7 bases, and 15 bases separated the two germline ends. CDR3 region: CASSFLGGGDGELFF. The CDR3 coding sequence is TGTGCCAGCAGTTTTTTAGGAGGGGGCGACGGGGAGCTGTTTTTT.

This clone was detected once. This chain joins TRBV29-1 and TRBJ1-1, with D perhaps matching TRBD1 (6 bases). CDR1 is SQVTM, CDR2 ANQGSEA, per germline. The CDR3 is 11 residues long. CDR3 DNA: TGCAGTGGAAAACAGGGACCTGAAGCTTTCTTT. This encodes CSGKQGPEAFF.

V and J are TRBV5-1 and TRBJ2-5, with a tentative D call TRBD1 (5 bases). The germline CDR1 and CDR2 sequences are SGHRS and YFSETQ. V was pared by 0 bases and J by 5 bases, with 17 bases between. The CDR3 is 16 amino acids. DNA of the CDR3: TGCGCCAGCAGCTTGGGCCTGCAGGGTGTGATGGAGACCCAGTACTTC. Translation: CASSLGLQGVMETQYF.

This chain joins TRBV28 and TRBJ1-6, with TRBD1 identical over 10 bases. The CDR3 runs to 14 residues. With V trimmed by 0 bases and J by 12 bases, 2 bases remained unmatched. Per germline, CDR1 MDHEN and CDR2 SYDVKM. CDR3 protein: CASSLWDRGLPLHF. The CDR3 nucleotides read TGTGCCAGCAGTTTATGGGACAGGGGGTTACCCCTCCACTTT.

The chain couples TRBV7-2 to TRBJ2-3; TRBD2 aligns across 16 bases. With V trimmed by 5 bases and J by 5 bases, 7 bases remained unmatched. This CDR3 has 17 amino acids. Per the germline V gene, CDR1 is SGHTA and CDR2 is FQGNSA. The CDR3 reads CASSTGLAGGQGDTQYF. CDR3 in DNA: TGTGCCAGCAGCACGGGACTAGCGGGAGGGCAGGGAGATACGCAGTATTTT. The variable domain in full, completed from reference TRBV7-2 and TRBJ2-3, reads GAGVSQSPSNKVTEKGKDVELRCDPISGHTALYWYRQSLGQGLEFLIYFQGNSAPDKSGLPSDRFSAERTGGSVSTLTIQRTQQEDSAVYLCASSTGLAGGQGDTQYFGPGTRLTVL.

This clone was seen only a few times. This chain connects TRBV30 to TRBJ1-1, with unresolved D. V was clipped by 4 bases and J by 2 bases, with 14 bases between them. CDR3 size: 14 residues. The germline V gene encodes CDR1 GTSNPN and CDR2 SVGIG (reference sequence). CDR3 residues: CAWTTGKLNTEAFF. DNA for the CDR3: TGTGCCTGGACCACTGGGAAGTTAAACACTGAAGCTTTCTTT.

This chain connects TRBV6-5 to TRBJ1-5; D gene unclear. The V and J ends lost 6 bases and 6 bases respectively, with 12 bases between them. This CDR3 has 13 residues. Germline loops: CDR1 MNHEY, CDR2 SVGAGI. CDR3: CASRMDERQPQHF. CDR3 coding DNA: TGTGCCAGCAGAATGGACGAGCGTCAGCCCCAGCATTTT.

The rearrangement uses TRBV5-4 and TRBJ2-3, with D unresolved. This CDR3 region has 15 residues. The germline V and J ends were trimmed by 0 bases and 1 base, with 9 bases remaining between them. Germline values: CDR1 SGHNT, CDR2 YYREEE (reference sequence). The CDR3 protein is CASSLEIVRTDTQYF. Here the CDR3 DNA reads TGTGCCAGCAGCTTGGAAATAGTTCGCACAGATACGCAGTATTTT. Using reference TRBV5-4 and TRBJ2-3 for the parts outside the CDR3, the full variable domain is ETGVTQSPTHLIKTRGQQVTLRCSSQSGHNTVSWYQQALGQGPQFIFQYYREEENGRGNFPPRFSGLQFPNYSSELNVNALELDDSALYLCASSLEIVRTDTQYFGPGTRLTVL.

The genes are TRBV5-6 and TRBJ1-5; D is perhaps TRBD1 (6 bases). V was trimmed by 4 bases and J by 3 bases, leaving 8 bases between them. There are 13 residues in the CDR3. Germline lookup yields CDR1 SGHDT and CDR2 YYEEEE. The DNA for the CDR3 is TGTGCCAGCAGCAGGGGGACCAATCAGCCCCAGCATTTT. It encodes CASSRGTNQPQHF.

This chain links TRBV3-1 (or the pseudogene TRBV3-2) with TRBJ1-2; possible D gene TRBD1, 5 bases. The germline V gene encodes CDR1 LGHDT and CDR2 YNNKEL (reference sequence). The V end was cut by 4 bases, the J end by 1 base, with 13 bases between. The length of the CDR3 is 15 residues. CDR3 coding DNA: TGTGCCAGCAGCCGTATCAGGGAGATTAACTATGGCTACACCTTC. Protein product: CASSRIREINYGYTF.

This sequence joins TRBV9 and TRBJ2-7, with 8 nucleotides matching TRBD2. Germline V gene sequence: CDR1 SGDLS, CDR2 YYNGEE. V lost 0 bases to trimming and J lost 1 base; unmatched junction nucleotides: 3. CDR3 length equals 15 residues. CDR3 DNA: TGTGCCAGCAGCGTAGGGACTAGCAGTTCCTACGAGCAGTACTTC. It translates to CASSVGTSSSYEQYF.

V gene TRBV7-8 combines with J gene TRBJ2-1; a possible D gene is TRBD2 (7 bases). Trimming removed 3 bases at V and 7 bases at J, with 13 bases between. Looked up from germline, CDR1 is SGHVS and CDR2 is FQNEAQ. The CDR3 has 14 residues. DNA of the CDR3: TGTGCCAGCAGCTTGGGGGGGCAAGGGAATGAGCAGTTCTTC. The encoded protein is CASSLGGQGNEQFF.

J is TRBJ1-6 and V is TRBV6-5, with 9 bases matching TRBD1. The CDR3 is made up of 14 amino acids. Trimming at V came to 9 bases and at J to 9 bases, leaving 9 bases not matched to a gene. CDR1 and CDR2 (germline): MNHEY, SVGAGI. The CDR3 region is CASGITGGGSPLHF. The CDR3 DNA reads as TGTGCCAGTGGAATAACAGGGGGCGGTTCACCCCTCCACTTT.

The CDR3 nucleotides are TGCAGTGCTATCAGTGGGAAGACCCAGTACTTC. Residues: CSAISGKTQYF. The chain couples TRBV20-1 to TRBJ2-5; D unresolved. The CDR3 sequence is 11 residues long. Germline assignment: CDR1 DFQATT and CDR2 SNEGSKA (reference sequence). The V gene lost 4 bases and the J gene lost 6 bases, with 9 bases spanning the gap.

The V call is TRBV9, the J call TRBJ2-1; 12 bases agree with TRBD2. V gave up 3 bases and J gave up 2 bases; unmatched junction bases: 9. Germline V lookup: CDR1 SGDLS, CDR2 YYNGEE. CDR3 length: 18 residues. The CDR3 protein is CASSEMPLAGGTYNEQFF. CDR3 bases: TGTGCCAGCAGCGAAATGCCACTAGCGGGAGGTACCTACAATGAGCAGTTCTTC. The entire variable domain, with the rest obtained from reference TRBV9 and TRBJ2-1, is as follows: DSGVTQTPKHLITATGQRVTLRCSPRSGDLSVYWYQQSLDQGLQFLIQYYNGEERAKGNILERFSAQQFPDLHSELNLSSLELGDSALYFCASSEMPLAGGTYNEQFFGPGTRLTVL.

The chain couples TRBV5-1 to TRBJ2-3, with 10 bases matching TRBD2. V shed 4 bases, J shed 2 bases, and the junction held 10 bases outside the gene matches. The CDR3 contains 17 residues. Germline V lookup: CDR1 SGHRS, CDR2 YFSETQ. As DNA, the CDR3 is TGCGCCAGCAGCAAGGGACTAGCGTCGACTAACACAGATACGCAGTATTTT. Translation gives CASSKGLASTNTDTQYF.

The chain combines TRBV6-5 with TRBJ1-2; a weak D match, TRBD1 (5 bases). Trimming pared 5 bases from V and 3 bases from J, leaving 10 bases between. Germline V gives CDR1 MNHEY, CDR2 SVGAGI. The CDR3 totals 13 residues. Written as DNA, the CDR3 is TGTGCCAGCAGTAGGACACCCGACTATGGCTACACCTTC. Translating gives CASSRTPDYGYTF.

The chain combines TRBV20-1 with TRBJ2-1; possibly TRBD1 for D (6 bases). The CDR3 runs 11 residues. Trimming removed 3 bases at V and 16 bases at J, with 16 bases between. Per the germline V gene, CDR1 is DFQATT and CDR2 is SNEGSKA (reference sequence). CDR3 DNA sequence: TGCAGTGCTAGGGGGGCATTAATAGACTTCTTC. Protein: CSARGALIDFF.

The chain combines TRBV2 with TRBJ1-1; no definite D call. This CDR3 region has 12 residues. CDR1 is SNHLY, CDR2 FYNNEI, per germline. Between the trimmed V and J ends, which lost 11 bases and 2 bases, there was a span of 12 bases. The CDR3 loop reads CAGQQQNTEAFF. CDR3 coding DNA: TGTGCCGGCCAACAGCAAAACACTGAAGCTTTCTTT.

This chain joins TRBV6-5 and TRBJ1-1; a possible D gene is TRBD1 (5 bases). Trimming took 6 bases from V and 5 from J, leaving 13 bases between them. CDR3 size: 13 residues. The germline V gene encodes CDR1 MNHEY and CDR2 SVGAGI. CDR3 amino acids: CASRAGIRTEAFF. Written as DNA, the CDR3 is TGTGCCAGCAGGGCAGGGATCCGGACTGAAGCTTTCTTT.

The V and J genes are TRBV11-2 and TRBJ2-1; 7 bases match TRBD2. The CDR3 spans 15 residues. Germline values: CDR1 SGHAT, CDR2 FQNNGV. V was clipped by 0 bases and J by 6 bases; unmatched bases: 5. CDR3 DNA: TGTGCCAGCAGCTTAGATGTAGGGACTACCAATGAGCAGTTCTTC. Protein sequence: CASSLDVGTTNEQFF.

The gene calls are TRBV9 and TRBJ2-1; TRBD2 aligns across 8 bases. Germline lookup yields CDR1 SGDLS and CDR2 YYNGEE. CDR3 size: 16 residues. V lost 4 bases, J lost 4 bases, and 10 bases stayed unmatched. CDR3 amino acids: CASSPGGAPIYNEQFF. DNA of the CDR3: TGTGCCAGCAGCCCGGGGGGGGCGCCCATTTACAATGAGCAGTTCTTC.

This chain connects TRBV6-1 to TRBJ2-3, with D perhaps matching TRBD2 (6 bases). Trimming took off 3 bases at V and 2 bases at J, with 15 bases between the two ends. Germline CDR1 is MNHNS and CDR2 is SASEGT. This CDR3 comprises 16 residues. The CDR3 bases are TGTGCCAGCAGTGAGGGGAGGACGGGAATCACAGATACGCAGTATTTT. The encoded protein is CASSEGRTGITDTQYF.

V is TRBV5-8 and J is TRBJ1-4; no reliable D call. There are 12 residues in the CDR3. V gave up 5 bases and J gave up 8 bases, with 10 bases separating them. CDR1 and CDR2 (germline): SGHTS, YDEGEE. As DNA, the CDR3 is TGTGCCAGCAGAGGCAGGAGGGAAAAACTGTTTTTT. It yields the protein CASRGRREKLFF.

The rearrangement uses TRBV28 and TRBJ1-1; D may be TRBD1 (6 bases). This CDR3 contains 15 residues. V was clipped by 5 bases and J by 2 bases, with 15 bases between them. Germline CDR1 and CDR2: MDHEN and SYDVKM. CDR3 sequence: CASSPLQGSNTEAFF. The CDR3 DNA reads TGTGCCAGCAGTCCCCTACAGGGTTCCAACACTGAAGCTTTCTTT.